The clone carrying this TCR beta chain was recorded many times. Its matching antigen is unknown. The data are from a study of T cells after yellow fever vaccination. Study in general: Preparation of the low-cell-number fractions used SMART-Seq v4 Ultra Low Input.

Making TCR cDNA involved 5'RACE template switching, which added UMIs and a universal primer site. TCRdb passed the 5' RACE reads through MiXCR, listing each CDR3 protein once. The data hold about 320,000 distinct CDR3 sequences, with about 11% observed a single time. Whole-study results and caveats: There was a possibility that FACS-sorted repertoires contained abundant clonotypes contaminating from the bulk population. Among all clonotypes, a small share was observed in both CD4 and CD8 compartments.

Sequenced material: CD4+ T cells sorted from PBMCs, taken 45 days after the yellow fever booster vaccination. This TCR derives from a man aged 18 to 29 who received the YFV17D yellow fever vaccine.

CDR3 amino acids: CASSRGGDYGYTF. The CDR3 coding sequence is TGTGCCAGCAGCCGGGGAGGGGACTATGGCTACACCTTC. V and J are TRBV12-3 or TRBV12-4 and TRBJ1-2, with D maybe TRBD1 (5 bases). The CDR3 is made up of 13 amino acids. The V end was cut by 6 bases, the J end by 3 bases, with 11 bases between.